Below, one T cell receptor beta chain is given with its context. This sample was taken from a study of blood T cell repertoires in COVID-19. Study context: Acute-phase and convalescent COVID-19 samples originated in the United States, Italy and Spain. The cDNA or gDNA used as material had been derived from T cells, B-cell-depleted T cells, or PBMCs.

Produced via immunoSEQ multiplex PCR; TCRdb's table is partial and in-frame only. The sample records under 250,000 clones, more than 65% being singletons. V lost 8 bases and J 2 bases, leaving 12 bases between the germline ends. Germline V lookup: CDR1 LNHDA, CDR2 SQIVND (reference sequence). This CDR3 spans 13 amino acids. Input material: peripheral blood. This chain joins TRBV19 and TRBJ1-2; possibly TRBD1 for D (5 bases). This receptor was identified in a woman under 40 who had recovered from COVID-19. The CDR3 nucleotides are TGTGCCAGTGACCGGGAGGGGAACTATGGCTACACCTTC. Its protein is CASDREGNYGYTF.